One sample yielded the 24 T cell receptor beta chains listed below, sequenced in a study of T cells after yellow fever vaccination. TCRdb reanalysed the 5' RACE reads using MiXCR and keeps one entry per CDR3 protein. The repertoire holds about 50,000 distinct CDR3 sequences, with roughly 7.4% as singletons. The specimen was CD8+ T cells sorted from PBMCs, collected roughly 15 days after the first yellow fever vaccination. Receptors were obtained from a man aged 18 to 29 who received the YFV17D yellow fever vaccine.

This clonotype appeared many times. The genes are TRBV10-3 and TRBJ1-1; weak D call: TRBD1 (5 bases). Trimming pared 6 bases from V and 5 bases from J, leaving 10 bases between. The CDR3 runs to 12 residues. Germline loops: CDR1 ENHRY, CDR2 SYGVKD. Written as DNA, the CDR3 is TGTGCCATCAGACGGGCAGGGACTGAAGCTTTCTTT. Translated, it gives CAIRRAGTEAFF.

This clonotype appeared a single time. A read error may explain this, as a much larger clone is one base away. The gene calls are TRBV24-1 and TRBJ2-1; D may be TRBD1 (6 bases). Between the trimmed V and J ends, which lost 7 bases and 6 bases, there was a span of 15 bases. Germline V gene lookup returns CDR1 KGHDR and CDR2 SFDVKD. This CDR3 is 14 amino acids long. CDR3 nucleotide sequence: TGTGCCACCAGAGAGACAGGTGACCTCAATGAGCAGTTCTTC. This translates into CATRETGDLNEQFF.

This clonotype was found many times. The chain's CDR3 is CASSGTGETYEQYF. The CDR3 region has the DNA TGTGCCAGCAGCGGGACAGGGGAAACCTACGAGCAGTACTTC. J is TRBJ2-7 and V is TRBV5-4, with TRBD1 matching over 10 bases. This CDR3 comprises 14 residues. The junction had 3 bases not matched to a gene; V was cut back by 4 bases and J by 2 bases. Germline CDR1 is SGHNT and CDR2 is YYREEE (reference sequence).

This clonotype was detected many times. The chain has TRBV7-3 and TRBJ2-1; tentatively, D is TRBD2 (6 bases). The V gene lost 5 bases and the J gene lost 5 bases, with 16 bases spanning the gap. The germline V gene has CDR1 SGHTA and CDR2 FQGTGA. The CDR3 totals 15 residues. This CDR3 reads CASSPLGGSNNEQFF. The CDR3 coding sequence is TGTGCCAGCAGCCCCCTCGGAGGGTCTAACAATGAGCAGTTCTTC.

This rearrangement joins TRBV5-1 to TRBJ2-5, with D perhaps assigned TRBD1 or TRBD2 (6 bases each). Germline V gene lookup returns CDR1 SGHRS and CDR2 YFSETQ. This CDR3 contains 15 residues. V lost 2 bases and J lost 5, with 16 bases in between. CDR3 sequence reads: CASSFRGTRIETQYF. The CDR3, as DNA: TGCGCCAGCAGCTTCCGGGGGACACGAATCGAGACCCAGTACTTC.

This chain joins TRBV10-3 and TRBJ1-1, with 9 bases fitting TRBD1. CDR1 ENHRY and CDR2 SYGVKD come from the germline V gene. CDR3 length: 15 residues. With 6 bases clipped from V and 5 bases from J, the junction kept 10 bases outside the gene matches. CDR3 protein: CAIRDPGQGWTEAFF. In nucleotides, the CDR3 is TGTGCCATCAGGGACCCGGGACAGGGATGGACTGAAGCTTTCTTT.

The sample holds a few counts of this clonotype. This chain links TRBV3-1 with TRBJ2-1, with 7 bases lining up with TRBD1. The ends lost 2 bases at V and 8 bases at J; junction bases unmatched: 3. The CDR3 spans 13 residues. Germline assignment: CDR1 LGHDT and CDR2 YNNKEL (reference sequence). CDR3 DNA sequence: TGTGCCAGCAGCCAAACCCAGGGGGATGAGCAGTTCTTC. It is translated as CASSQTQGDEQFF.

By proportion, this clonotype is large. V and J are TRBV5-4 and TRBJ1-6, with D uncertain. Germline V lookup: CDR1 SGHNT, CDR2 YYREEE (reference sequence). Trimming took 5 bases from V and 0 from J, leaving 12 bases between them. The length of the CDR3 is 16 residues. The CDR3 protein is CASRAMKGSYNSPLHF. In nucleotides, the CDR3 is TGTGCCAGCAGGGCCATGAAGGGCTCCTATAATTCACCCCTCCACTTT.

A few counts support this clonotype. The J gene is TRBJ1-2, the V gene TRBV6-5; the D gene is possibly TRBD1 (5 bases). The V end lost 0 bases, the J end lost 6 bases, and 8 bases lay between the germline ends. Germline V CDR1 and CDR2: MNHEY, SVGAGI. This CDR3 has 13 amino acids. The CDR3 protein is CASSYSWDDGYTF. CDR3 nucleotide sequence: TGTGCCAGCAGTTACTCCTGGGACGATGGCTACACCTTC.

This clonotype was recorded many times. The rearrangement joins TRBV21-1 to TRBJ2-2; TRBD1 reflects the table's D call only, with no check against the DNA. TRBV21-1 is a known pseudogene. This CDR3 has 18 amino acids. Here the CDR3 reads CASSGRDRATTNTGELFF. The CDR3 DNA is TGTGCCAGCAGCGGCCGGGACAGGGCGACCACGAACACCGGGGAGCTGTTTTTT.

At least ten counts were recorded for this clonotype. This rearrangement joins TRBV29-1 to TRBJ2-7; 7 bases agree with TRBD2. Per germline, CDR1 SQVTM and CDR2 ANQGSEA. The CDR3 is 15 residues long. Trimming took 6 bases from V and 1 from J; bases not matched to a gene: 12. The CDR3 loop reads CSVATRGEISYEQYF. CDR3 sequence (DNA): TGCAGCGTAGCGACTCGGGGGGAGATATCCTACGAGCAGTACTTC.

This clonotype was detected ten times or more. V gene TRBV12-3 or TRBV12-4 combines with J gene TRBJ1-5; a weak D match, TRBD1 (5 bases). Trimming took off 8 bases at V and 0 bases at J, with 29 bases between the two ends. The CDR3 extends over 20 amino acids. CDR3 region: CASGASGTDSIEVSNQPQHF. The CDR3 nucleotides are TGTGCCAGCGGGGCCTCCGGGACGGACTCAATTGAAGTTAGCAATCAGCCCCAGCATTTT.

This clonotype was seen at least ten times. The V gene is TRBV7-9, the J gene TRBJ2-3; possibly TRBD2 for D (6 bases). The V and J ends lost 7 bases and 6 bases respectively, with 11 bases between them. The CDR3 has 12 residues. Germline V gives CDR1 SEHNR, CDR2 FQNEAQ (reference sequence). The CDR3 nucleotides read TGTGCCAGCACGGGGGTGAAGGATACGCAGTATTTT. It translates to CASTGVKDTQYF.

This clonotype showed up many times. The DNA for the CDR3 is TGTGCCAGCAGCCAGGGGGCAGGCCCGGGTCAGCCCCAGCATTTT. This translates into CASSQGAGPGQPQHF. The chain employs TRBV9 and TRBJ1-5; 8 nucleotides align to TRBD1. V was clipped by 4 bases and J by 6 bases; unmatched bases: 9. The CDR3 runs 15 residues. Germline V gene lookup returns CDR1 SGDLS and CDR2 YYNGEE.

V is TRBV7-8 and J is TRBJ1-2; 7 bases are shared with TRBD1. Trimming cost V 5 bases and J 4 bases; bases outside gene matches: 7. Germline values: CDR1 SGHVS, CDR2 FQNEAQ. The CDR3 sequence is 14 residues long. CDR3 nucleotide sequence: TGTGCCAGCAGCCTCCGACAGGGTACCTATGGCTACACCTTC. It encodes CASSLRQGTYGYTF.

This clonotype appeared many times. This chain connects TRBV27 to TRBJ2-1; no clear D gene. V lost 0 bases to trimming and J lost 7 bases, with 10 bases between them. This CDR3 comprises 14 residues. Germline V gives CDR1 MNHEY, CDR2 SMNVEV (reference sequence). The CDR3 sequence: CASSLSGRVNEQFF. CDR3 bases: TGTGCCAGCAGTTTATCGGGCCGGGTAAATGAGCAGTTCTTC.

This clonotype was seen repeatedly, ten times or more. The rearrangement links TRBV9 to TRBJ2-2; D is uncertain. Deletions cut 0 bases from V and 5 bases from J, with 8 bases between. Germline lookup yields CDR1 SGDLS and CDR2 YYNGEE. The length of the CDR3 is 14 residues. CDR3 sequence (DNA): TGTGCCAGCAGCGTAGAATCGTTTACCGGGGAGCTGTTTTTT. It yields the protein CASSVESFTGELFF.

On this clonotype itself: It may be a read error: a sequence one base away is much more abundant. J is TRBJ1-1 and V is TRBV29-1, with D possibly matching TRBD1 (5 bases). This CDR3 has 12 amino acids. CDR1 is SQVTM, CDR2 ANQGSEA, per germline. The ends were cut back, 7 bases at V and 5 bases at J, with 14 bases in the middle. The CDR3 region is CSAQESKTEAFF. The CDR3 DNA is TGCAGCGCACAGGAATCCAAGACTGAAGCTTTCTTT.

This clonotype was recorded at least ten times. V is TRBV20-1 and J is TRBJ1-6; no reliable D call. V shed 1 base and J shed 7 bases, with 11 bases lying between them. The germline gives CDR1 DFQATT, CDR2 SNEGSKA (reference sequence). The CDR3 runs to 14 residues. Here the CDR3 reads CSARAAGVNSPLHF. CDR3 nucleotides: TGCAGTGCTAGAGCAGCTGGCGTCAATTCACCCCTCCACTTT.

This clonotype was seen ten or more times. This chain uses TRBV5-1 with TRBJ2-5; a possible D gene is TRBD1 (6 bases). The length of the CDR3 is 15 residues. Germline CDR1 reads SGHRS; CDR2 reads YFSETQ. V was trimmed by 0 bases and J by 2 bases, leaving 11 bases between them. This CDR3 is CASSLGTAWQETQYF. The CDR3 coding sequence is TGCGCCAGCAGCTTGGGGACAGCTTGGCAAGAGACCCAGTACTTC.

In its sample, this clonotype was seen a few times. The chain employs TRBV5-4 and TRBJ1-2, with 7 bases identical to TRBD1. The CDR3 spans 14 residues. V lost 0 bases, J lost 8 bases, and 7 bases stayed unmatched. Germline loops: CDR1 SGHNT, CDR2 YYREEE (reference sequence). The CDR3 loop is CASSLEGAPRGYTF. The CDR3, as DNA: TGTGCCAGCAGCTTGGAGGGGGCGCCCCGGGGCTACACCTTC.

This clonotype was observed a handful of times. V usage is TRBV27 and J usage is TRBJ2-7, with D unresolved. This CDR3 region has 12 residues. Trimming took off 4 bases at V and 5 bases at J, with 9 bases between the two ends. CDR1 is MNHEY, CDR2 SMNVEV, per germline (reference sequence). CDR3 DNA sequence: TGTGCCAGCAGTTCATACCGGGACGAGCAGTACTTC. Translation gives CASSSYRDEQYF.

This sequence joins TRBV4-1 and TRBJ1-5; TRBD1 might be the D (6 bases). Trimming removed 6 bases from V and 7 bases from J, with 19 bases in between. The germline V gene has CDR1 MGHRA and CDR2 YSYEKL. CDR3 length: 15 residues. CDR3 in amino acids: CASSPRGGAQQPQHF. The CDR3 bases are TGCGCCAGCAGTCCTAGGGGGGGGGCTCAACAGCCCCAGCATTTT.

Notes on this clonotype: A much larger clone sits a single nucleotide away, making a read error possible. The chain joins TRBV28 to TRBJ1-6, with D tentatively TRBD1 (5 bases). Trimming stripped 2 bases from V and 10 bases from J, with 12 bases between. The germline V gene encodes CDR1 MDHEN and CDR2 SYDVKM. The CDR3 totals 14 residues. CDR3: CASSLAGEGSPLHF. In DNA, the CDR3 is TGTGCCAGCAGTTTAGCGGGGGAAGGGTCACCCCTCCACTTT.